Presented here are 24 T cell receptor beta chains from one specimen sequenced in a study of cytomegalovirus exposure and HLA in healthy donors. It was with 60 Vbeta and 13 Jbeta primers that the PCR ran. Repertoires were generated with immunoSEQ multiplex PCR, while TCRdb's copy carries only in-frame clones and drops some. The table lists some 67,000 clones, 75% to 90% of them singletons, with roughly 12% in the top ten. The sequenced material came from PBMCs. These receptors all stem from a woman between 25 and 40 years old in good health and CMV-seropositive.

The chain employs TRBV5-8 and TRBJ1-2; D not certain. Germline V lookup: CDR1 SGHTS, CDR2 YDEGEE. The length of the CDR3 is 14 residues. V was clipped by 1 base and J by 1 base, with 8 bases between them. CDR3 in amino acids: CASSLWAFNYGYTF. CDR3 nucleotides: TGTGCCAGCAGCTTGTGGGCCTTTAACTATGGCTACACCTTC.

This rearrangement joins TRBV9 to TRBJ2-1; 13 nucleotides line up with TRBD2. The CDR3 loop spans 15 amino acids. Germline lookup yields CDR1 SGDLS and CDR2 YYNGEE. V lost 4 bases, J lost 7 bases, and 5 bases stayed unmatched. The DNA for the CDR3 is TGTGCCAGCAGCCCCCGGACTAGCGGGAGTAATGAGCAGTTCTTC. Translating it yields CASSPRTSGSNEQFF.

The V and J genes are TRBV29-1 and TRBJ1-5; 8 bases line up with TRBD1. The germline V gene has CDR1 SQVTM and CDR2 ANQGSEA. The length of the CDR3 is 15 residues. Losses at the gene ends were 6 bases for V and 5 bases for J; bases not matched to a gene: 12. The CDR3 region is CSVLLTGVEDQPQHF. CDR3 DNA sequence: TGCAGCGTACTCCTGACAGGGGTAGAGGATCAGCCCCAGCATTTT. Variable domain in full (rest from reference TRBV29-1 and TRBJ1-5): SAVISQKPSRDICQRGTSLTIQCQVDSQVTMMFWYRQQPGQSLTLIATANQGSEATYESGFVIDKFPISRPNLTFSTLTVSNMSPEDSSIYLCSVLLTGVEDQPQHFGDGTRLSIL.

The chain links TRBV5-1 to TRBJ2-7; 8 bases match TRBD1. Per germline, CDR1 SGHRS and CDR2 YFSETQ. J gave up 2 bases and V 4 bases, and 5 bases lay outside the gene matches. The CDR3 extends over 14 amino acids. The CDR3 protein is CASSTSQGAYEQYF. CDR3 sequence (DNA): TGCGCCAGCAGCACCTCACAGGGGGCCTACGAGCAGTACTTC.

This chain joins TRBV29-1 and TRBJ2-7, with 13 bases lining up with TRBD2. The CDR3 runs to 13 residues. CDR1 is SQVTM, CDR2 ANQGSEA, per germline. The V gene end was trimmed by 6 bases and the J gene end by 7 bases; junction bases not matched to a gene: 6. CDR3 loop: CSVGLAGEGEQYF. CDR3 DNA: TGCAGCGTCGGACTAGCGGGAGAAGGAGAGCAGTACTTC.

This clone appeared a single time. The V gene is TRBV4-1, the J gene TRBJ1-3; a weak D match, TRBD1 (6 bases). Germline-derived CDR1 and CDR2 are MGHRA and YSYEKL. Trimming shortened V by 3 bases and J by 4 bases, and 22 bases separated the two germline ends. The CDR3 totals 18 residues. The CDR3 is CASSQTTGFQLWGNTIYF. The DNA for the CDR3 is TGCGCCAGCAGCCAGACGACAGGCTTTCAACTCTGGGGAAACACCATATATTTT.

The rearrangement links TRBV5-1 to TRBJ2-1, with 9 bases identical to TRBD2. CDR3 length equals 17 residues. Germline CDR1 SGHRS, CDR2 YFSETQ. Germline trimming cut 3 bases from V and 3 bases from J; bases unmatched to any gene: 10. The CDR3 region has the DNA TGCGCCAGCAGCTCACAGGTTAGCGGGAGTGTCTACAATGAGCAGTTCTTC. Translation gives CASSSQVSGSVYNEQFF.

This chain joins TRBV27 and TRBJ1-1; 8 bases are a match to TRBD1. After removal of 0 bases from V and 5 bases from J, the junction contained 5 bases not matched to a gene. Germline V lookup: CDR1 MNHEY, CDR2 SMNVEV (reference sequence). The CDR3 is made up of 15 amino acids. As DNA, the CDR3 is TGTGCCAGCAGTTTATCCAGGGGGCGAGGGACTGAAGCTTTCTTT. Translation gives CASSLSRGRGTEAFF.

This chain uses TRBV9 with TRBJ2-2, with TRBD2 as a possible D gene (6 bases). V was trimmed by 0 bases and J by 6 bases, leaving 21 bases between them. Germline values: CDR1 SGDLS, CDR2 YYNGEE. This CDR3 has 18 amino acids. CDR3: CASSVGHGGLKESGELFF. CDR3 in DNA: TGTGCCAGCAGCGTAGGACATGGGGGACTGAAGGAATCCGGGGAGCTGTTTTTT.

CDR3 sequence reads: CASSTAALYEQYF. The DNA for the CDR3 is TGTGCCAGCAGTACAGCCGCCCTGTACGAGCAGTACTTC. The chain uses TRBV28 and TRBJ2-5, with D hard to call. Gene TRBJ2-7 matches the end of the DNA better, so the J call may be wrong. The germline V gene has CDR1 MDHEN and CDR2 SYDVKM. This CDR3 spans 13 amino acids.

J is TRBJ2-4 and V is TRBV30; 10 bases line up with TRBD2. After removal of 4 bases from V and 8 bases from J, the junction contained 11 bases not matched to a gene. The CDR3 has 15 amino acids. Germline values: CDR1 GTSNPN, CDR2 SVGIG (reference sequence). The CDR3 DNA sequence: TGTGCCTGGACTCAGGGAGAGCGGGAGGGCTACATTCAGTACTTC. As protein: CAWTQGEREGYIQYF.

This CDR3 is CATSGATSDRGNTEAFF. The CDR3 DNA follows: TGTGCCACCAGCGGAGCGACTTCCGACAGGGGGAACACTGAAGCTTTCTTT. This sequence joins TRBV15 and TRBJ1-1; 8 bases align to TRBD1. Unmatched junction bases numbered 12, after V lost 5 bases and J lost 1 base. CDR1 and CDR2 from the germline V gene are LNHNV and YYDKDF (reference sequence). This CDR3 contains 17 residues.

The chain uses TRBV6-5 and TRBJ2-1; 10 bases map to TRBD2. The V gene's germline CDR1 is MNHEY and CDR2 SVGAGI. CDR3 length equals 16 residues. V gave up 0 bases and J gave up 4 bases; unmatched junction bases: 3. The CDR3 bases are TGTGCCAGCAGTTACTCCCTAGCGGGAGCTTACAATGAGCAGTTCTTC. Translation gives CASSYSLAGAYNEQFF.

This clone was found a few times. The chain links TRBV5-4 to TRBJ1-3; TRBD1 is a possible D gene (5 bases). The ends were cut back, 3 bases at V and 4 bases at J, with 14 bases in the middle. The CDR3 is 15 amino acids. In germline, CDR1 is SGHNT, CDR2 YYREEE (reference sequence). CDR3 in DNA: TGTGCCAGCAGCTCGGGGACGGGGGAAGGAAACACCATATATTTT. It encodes CASSSGTGEGNTIYF. Together with reference TRBV5-4 and TRBJ1-3, the CDR3 gives the full variable domain: ETGVTQSPTHLIKTRGQQVTLRCSSQSGHNTVSWYQQALGQGPQFIFQYYREEENGRGNFPPRFSGLQFPNYSSELNVNALELDDSALYLCASSSGTGEGNTIYFGEGSWLTVV.

V is TRBV10-3 and J is TRBJ1-1; 8 nucleotides line up with TRBD1. The CDR3 sequence is 12 residues long. Germline loops: CDR1 ENHRY, CDR2 SYGVKD. V was pared by 11 bases and J by 6 bases, with 8 bases of the junction left unmatched. The CDR3 bases are TGTGCCTCACCCAGGGGGCAAGCTGAAGCTTTCTTT. Residues: CASPRGQAEAFF.

The chain recombines TRBV15 with TRBJ2-7, with D perhaps TRBD2 (7 bases). The V gene's germline CDR1 is LNHNV and CDR2 YYDKDF (reference sequence). With 0 bases removed from V and 2 bases from J, the gap between germline ends came to 14 bases. The length of the CDR3 is 16 residues. For the CDR3, the DNA is TGTGCCACCAGCAGAGATGAGGGGGGGCGTACCTACGAGCAGTACTTC. It specifies CATSRDEGGRTYEQYF.

The chain carries TRBV11-2 and TRBJ2-1; 9 nucleotides line up with TRBD2. This CDR3 has 15 amino acids. Germline CDR1 reads SGHAT; CDR2 reads FQNNGV. The V and J ends lost 5 bases and 4 bases, in that order; junction bases with no gene match: 6. The CDR3: CASSTPLAGYNEQFF. The CDR3 DNA is TGTGCCAGCAGCACTCCTCTAGCGGGGTACAATGAGCAGTTCTTC. Full variable domain (rest looked up from reference TRBV11-2 and TRBJ2-1): EAGVAQSPRYKIIEKRQSVAFWCNPISGHATLYWYQQILGQGPKLLIQFQNNGVVDDSQLPKDRFSAERLKGVDSTLKIQPAKLEDSAVYLCASSTPLAGYNEQFFGPGTRLTVL.

The V and J genes are TRBV28 and TRBJ2-7; 10 positions match TRBD2. The CDR3 extends over 14 amino acids. The V gene's germline CDR1 is MDHEN and CDR2 SYDVKM. V shed 7 bases, J shed 0 bases, and the junction held 3 bases outside the gene matches. This CDR3 reads CASNPSGGSYEQYF. As DNA, the CDR3 is TGTGCCAGCAATCCTAGCGGGGGCTCCTACGAGCAGTACTTC.

The chain links TRBV10-1 to TRBJ2-2; a weak D match, TRBD1 (6 bases). The V end was cut by 11 bases, the J end by 3 bases, with 16 bases between. The CDR3 has 14 amino acids. Germline V gene sequence: CDR1 WNHNN, CDR2 SYGVQD (reference sequence). The CDR3 region has the DNA TGCGCCGGTATTAGGACAGTCGACACCGGGGAGCTGTTTTTT. Translated, it gives CAGIRTVDTGELFF.

The chain joins TRBV5-1 to TRBJ2-3, with 12 nucleotides matching TRBD2. The germline V gene encodes CDR1 SGHRS and CDR2 YFSETQ. The CDR3 has 16 residues. V dropped 0 bases and J dropped 5; count of bases not matched to a gene: 4. The CDR3 protein is CASSLGLAGDRDTQYF. Here the CDR3 DNA reads TGCGCCAGCAGCTTGGGACTAGCGGGAGATCGAGATACGCAGTATTTT.

CDR3 residues: CASSTSGRSDEQFF. The CDR3 region has the DNA TGTGCCAGCAGCACTAGCGGGAGGAGCGATGAGCAGTTCTTC. The chain couples TRBV6-6 to TRBJ2-1; 12 bases align to TRBD2. The CDR3 contains 14 residues. The J segment lost 8 bases and the V segment lost 6 bases, leaving 5 bases of the junction unmatched. The germline V gene encodes CDR1 MNHNY and CDR2 SVGAGI (reference sequence).

The genes are TRBV6-6 and TRBJ2-7; no definite D call. The CDR3 covers 12 residues. Germline CDR1 is MNHNY and CDR2 is SVGAGI (reference sequence). Trimming pared 5 bases from V and 2 bases from J, leaving 7 bases between. The CDR3 bases are TGTGCCAGCAGTATTAGTGCCTACGAGCAGTACTTC. Residues: CASSISAYEQYF.

The V and J genes are TRBV27 and TRBJ1-3; the match to TRBD1 covers 8 bases. The ends lost 3 bases at V and 2 bases at J; junction bases unmatched: 21. The CDR3 is made up of 21 amino acids. Looked up from germline, CDR1 is MNHEY and CDR2 is SMNVEV (reference sequence). The CDR3 loop is CASSLFPLQGARGIPGNTIYF. The DNA for the CDR3 is TGTGCCAGCAGTTTGTTCCCCCTCCAGGGGGCTAGGGGGATACCTGGAAACACCATATATTTT.

V and J are TRBV27 and TRBJ2-3, with 9 bases lining up with TRBD1. Germline V lookup: CDR1 MNHEY, CDR2 SMNVEV (reference sequence). J lost 4 bases, V lost 6 bases, and 17 bases had no gene match. The CDR3 is made up of 18 amino acids. In DNA, the CDR3 is TGTGCCAGCAGCGCTTTTTCCGGGACAGGGAAGTTCTCAGATACGCAGTATTTT. The encoded protein is CASSAFSGTGKFSDTQYF.